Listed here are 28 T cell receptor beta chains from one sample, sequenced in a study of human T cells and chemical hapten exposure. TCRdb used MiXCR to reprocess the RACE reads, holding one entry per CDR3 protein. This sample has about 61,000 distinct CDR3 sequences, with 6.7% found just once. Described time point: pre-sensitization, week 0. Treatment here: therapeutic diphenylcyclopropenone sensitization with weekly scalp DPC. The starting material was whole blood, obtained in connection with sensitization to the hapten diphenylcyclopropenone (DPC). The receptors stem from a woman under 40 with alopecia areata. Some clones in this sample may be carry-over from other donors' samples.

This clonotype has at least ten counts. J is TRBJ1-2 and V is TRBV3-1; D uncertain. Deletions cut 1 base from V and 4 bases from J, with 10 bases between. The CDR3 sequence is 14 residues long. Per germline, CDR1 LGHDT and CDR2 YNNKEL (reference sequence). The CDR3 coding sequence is TGTGCCAGCAGCCAAGCGGGGAGAGCCTATGGCTACACCTTC. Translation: CASSQAGRAYGYTF.

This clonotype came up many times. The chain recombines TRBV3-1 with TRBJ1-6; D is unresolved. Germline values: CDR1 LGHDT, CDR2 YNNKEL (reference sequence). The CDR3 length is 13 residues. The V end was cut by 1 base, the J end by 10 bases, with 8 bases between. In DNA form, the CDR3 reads TGTGCCAGCAGCCAAGCACAGCGGTCACCCCTCCACTTT. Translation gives CASSQAQRSPLHF.

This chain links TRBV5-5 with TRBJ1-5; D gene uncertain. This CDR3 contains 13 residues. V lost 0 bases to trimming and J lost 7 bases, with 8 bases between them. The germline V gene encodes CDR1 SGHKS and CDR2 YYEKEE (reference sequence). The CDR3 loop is CASSLEGYQPQHF. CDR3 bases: TGTGCCAGCAGCTTGGAGGGTTACCAGCCCCAGCATTTT.

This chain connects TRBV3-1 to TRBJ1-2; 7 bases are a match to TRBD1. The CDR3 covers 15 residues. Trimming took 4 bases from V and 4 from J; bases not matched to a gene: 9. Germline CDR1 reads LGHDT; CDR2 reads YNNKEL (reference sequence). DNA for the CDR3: TGTGCCAGCAGCCCCTTATCAGGGGGATCCTATGGCTACACCTTC. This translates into CASSPLSGGSYGYTF.

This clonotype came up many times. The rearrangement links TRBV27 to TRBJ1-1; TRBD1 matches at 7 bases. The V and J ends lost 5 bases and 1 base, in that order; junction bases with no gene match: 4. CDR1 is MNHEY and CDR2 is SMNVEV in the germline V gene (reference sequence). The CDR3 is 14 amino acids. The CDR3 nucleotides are TGTGCCAGCAGTCCCAGGGGGACGAACACTGAAGCTTTCTTT. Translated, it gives CASSPRGTNTEAFF.

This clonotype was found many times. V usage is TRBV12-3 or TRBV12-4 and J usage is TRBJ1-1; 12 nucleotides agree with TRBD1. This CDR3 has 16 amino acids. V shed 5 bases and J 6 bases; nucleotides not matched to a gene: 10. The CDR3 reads CASSPGTGGVRAEAFF. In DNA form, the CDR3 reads TGTGCCAGCAGTCCAGGGACAGGGGGCGTTAGGGCTGAAGCTTTCTTT.

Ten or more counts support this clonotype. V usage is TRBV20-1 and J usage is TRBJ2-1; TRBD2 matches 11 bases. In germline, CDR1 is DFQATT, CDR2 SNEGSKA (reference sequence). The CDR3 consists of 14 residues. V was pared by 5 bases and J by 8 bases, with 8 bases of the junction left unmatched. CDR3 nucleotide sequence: TGCAGTGCTGGTAGCGGGGGGGCGTTAGATGAGCAGTTCTTC. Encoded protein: CSAGSGGALDEQFF.

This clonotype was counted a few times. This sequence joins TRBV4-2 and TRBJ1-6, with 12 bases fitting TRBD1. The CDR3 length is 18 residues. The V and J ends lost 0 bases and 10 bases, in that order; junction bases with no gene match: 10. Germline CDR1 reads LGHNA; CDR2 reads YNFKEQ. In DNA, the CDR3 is TGTGCCAGCAGCCAAGATCCTCCGGGACAGGGGGCAGGGTCACCCCTCCACTTT. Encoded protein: CASSQDPPGQGAGSPLHF.

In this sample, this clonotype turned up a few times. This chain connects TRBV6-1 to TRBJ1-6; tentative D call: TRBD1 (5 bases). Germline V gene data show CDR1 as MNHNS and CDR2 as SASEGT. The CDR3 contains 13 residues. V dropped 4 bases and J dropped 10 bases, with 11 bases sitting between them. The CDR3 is CASSAEGRSPLHF. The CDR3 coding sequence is TGTGCCAGCAGTGCTGAGGGGCGATCACCCCTCCACTTT.

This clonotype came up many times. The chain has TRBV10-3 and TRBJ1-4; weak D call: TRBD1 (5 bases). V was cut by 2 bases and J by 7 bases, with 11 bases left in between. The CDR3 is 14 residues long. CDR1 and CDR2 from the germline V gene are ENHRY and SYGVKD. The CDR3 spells CAISEQGGIEKLFF. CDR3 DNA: TGTGCCATCAGTGAGCAGGGCGGCATTGAAAAACTGTTTTTT.

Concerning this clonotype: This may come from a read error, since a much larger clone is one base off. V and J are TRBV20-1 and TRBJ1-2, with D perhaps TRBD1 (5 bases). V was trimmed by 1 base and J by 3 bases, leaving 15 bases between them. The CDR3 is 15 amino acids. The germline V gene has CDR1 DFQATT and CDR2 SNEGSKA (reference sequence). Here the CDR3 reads CSARGSGRVYYGYTF. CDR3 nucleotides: TGCAGTGCTAGAGGCTCAGGCAGGGTCTACTATGGCTACACCTTC.

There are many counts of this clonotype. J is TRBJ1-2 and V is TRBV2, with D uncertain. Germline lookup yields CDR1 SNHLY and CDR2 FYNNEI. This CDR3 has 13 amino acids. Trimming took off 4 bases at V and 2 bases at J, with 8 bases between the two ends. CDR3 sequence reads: CASSGGRNYGYTF. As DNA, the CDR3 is TGTGCCAGCAGTGGCGGACGGAACTATGGCTACACCTTC. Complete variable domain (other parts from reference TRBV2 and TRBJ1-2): EPEVTQTPSHQVTQMGQEVILRCVPISNHLYFYWYRQILGQKVEFLVSFYNNEISEKSEIFDDQFSVERPDGSNFTLKIRSTKLEDSAMYFCASSGGRNYGYTFGSGTRLTVV.

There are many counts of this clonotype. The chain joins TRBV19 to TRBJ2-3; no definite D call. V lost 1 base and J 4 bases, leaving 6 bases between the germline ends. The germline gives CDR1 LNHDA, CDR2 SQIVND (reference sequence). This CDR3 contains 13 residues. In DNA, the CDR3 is TGTGCCAGTAGTATAGCTGTTCCAGATACGCAGTATTTT. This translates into CASSIAVPDTQYF. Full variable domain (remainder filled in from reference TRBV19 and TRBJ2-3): DGGITQSPKYLFRKEGQNVTLSCEQNLNHDAMYWYRQDPGQGLRLIYYSQIVNDFQKGDIAEGYSVSREKKESFPLTVTSAQKNPTAFYLCASSIAVPDTQYFGPGTRLTVL.

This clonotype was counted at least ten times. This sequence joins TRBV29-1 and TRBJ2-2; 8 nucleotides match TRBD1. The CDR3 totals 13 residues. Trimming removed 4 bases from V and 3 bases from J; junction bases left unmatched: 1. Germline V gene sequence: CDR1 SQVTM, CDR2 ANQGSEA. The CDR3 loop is CSVGQGYTGELFF. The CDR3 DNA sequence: TGCAGCGTTGGACAGGGGTACACCGGGGAGCTGTTTTTT.

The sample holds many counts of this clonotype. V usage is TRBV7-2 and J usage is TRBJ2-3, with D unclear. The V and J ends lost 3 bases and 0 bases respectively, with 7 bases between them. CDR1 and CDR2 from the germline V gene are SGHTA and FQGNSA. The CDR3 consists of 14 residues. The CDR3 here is CASSLRPSTDTQYF. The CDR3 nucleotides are TGTGCCAGCAGCTTGAGACCCAGCACAGATACGCAGTATTTT.

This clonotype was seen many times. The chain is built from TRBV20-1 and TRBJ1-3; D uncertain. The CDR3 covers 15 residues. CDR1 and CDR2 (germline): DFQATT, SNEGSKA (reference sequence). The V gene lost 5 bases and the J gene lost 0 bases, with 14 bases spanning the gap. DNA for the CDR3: TGCAGTGCTCGTGAATTCGGGATCTCTGGAAACACCATATATTTT. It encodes CSAREFGISGNTIYF.

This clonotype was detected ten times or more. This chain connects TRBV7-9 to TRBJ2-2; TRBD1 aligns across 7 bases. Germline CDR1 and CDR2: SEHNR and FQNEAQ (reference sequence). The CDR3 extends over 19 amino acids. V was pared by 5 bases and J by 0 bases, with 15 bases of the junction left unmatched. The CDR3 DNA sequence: TGTGCCAGCAGCGCGCCGATCGAGACAGGGTATTCGAACACCGGGGAGCTGTTTTTT. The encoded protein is CASSAPIETGYSNTGELFF.

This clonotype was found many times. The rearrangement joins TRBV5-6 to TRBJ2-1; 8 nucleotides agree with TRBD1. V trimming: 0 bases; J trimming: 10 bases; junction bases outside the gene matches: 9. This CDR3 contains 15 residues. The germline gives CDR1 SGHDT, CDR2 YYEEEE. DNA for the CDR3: TGTGCCAGCAGCTTGGAGGCAGGGACAGGTTTGGAGCAGTTCTTC. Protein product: CASSLEAGTGLEQFF.

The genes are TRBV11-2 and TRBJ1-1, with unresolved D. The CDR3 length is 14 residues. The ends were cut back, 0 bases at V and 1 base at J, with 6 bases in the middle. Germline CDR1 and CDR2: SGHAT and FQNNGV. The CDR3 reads CASSLDVENTEAFF. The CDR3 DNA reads TGTGCCAGCAGCTTAGATGTCGAGAACACTGAAGCTTTCTTT.

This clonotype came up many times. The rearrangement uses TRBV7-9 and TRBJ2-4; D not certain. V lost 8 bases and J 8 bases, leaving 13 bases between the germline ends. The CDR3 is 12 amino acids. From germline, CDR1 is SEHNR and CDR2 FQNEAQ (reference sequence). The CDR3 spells CASADDGDIQYF. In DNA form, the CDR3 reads TGTGCCAGCGCAGATGATGGGGACATTCAGTACTTC.

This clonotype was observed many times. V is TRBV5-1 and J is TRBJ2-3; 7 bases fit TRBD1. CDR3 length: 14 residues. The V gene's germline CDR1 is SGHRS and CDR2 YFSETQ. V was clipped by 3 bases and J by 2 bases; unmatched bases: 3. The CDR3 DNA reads TGCGCCAGCAGCTGGGACAGCCCCACAGATACGCAGTATTTT. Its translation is CASSWDSPTDTQYF. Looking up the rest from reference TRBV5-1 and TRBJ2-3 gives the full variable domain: KAGVTQTPRYLIKTRGQQVTLSCSPISGHRSVSWYQQTPGQGLQFLFEYFSETQRNKGNFPGRFSGRQFSNSRSEMNVSTLELGDSALYLCASSWDSPTDTQYFGPGTRLTVL.

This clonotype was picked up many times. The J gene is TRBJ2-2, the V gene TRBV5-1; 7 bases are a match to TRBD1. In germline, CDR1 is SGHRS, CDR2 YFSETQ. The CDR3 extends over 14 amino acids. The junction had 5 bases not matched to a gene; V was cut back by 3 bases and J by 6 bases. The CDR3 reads CASSYQQGSGELFF. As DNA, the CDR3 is TGCGCCAGCAGCTACCAACAGGGGTCCGGGGAGCTGTTTTTT.

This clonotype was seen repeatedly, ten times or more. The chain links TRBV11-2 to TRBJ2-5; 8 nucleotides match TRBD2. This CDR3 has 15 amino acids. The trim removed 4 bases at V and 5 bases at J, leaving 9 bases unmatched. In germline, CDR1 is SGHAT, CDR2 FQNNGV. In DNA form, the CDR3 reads TGTGCCAGCAGCTCCGACGAAGCGGGGGATGAGACCCAGTACTTC. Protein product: CASSSDEAGDETQYF.

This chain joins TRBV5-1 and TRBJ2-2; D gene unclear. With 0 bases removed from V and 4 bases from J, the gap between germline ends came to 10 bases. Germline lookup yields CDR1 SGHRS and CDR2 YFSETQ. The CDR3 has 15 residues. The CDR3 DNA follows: TGCGCCAGCAGCTTGGGAAACCCCTTCACCGGGGAGCTGTTTTTT. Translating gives CASSLGNPFTGELFF.

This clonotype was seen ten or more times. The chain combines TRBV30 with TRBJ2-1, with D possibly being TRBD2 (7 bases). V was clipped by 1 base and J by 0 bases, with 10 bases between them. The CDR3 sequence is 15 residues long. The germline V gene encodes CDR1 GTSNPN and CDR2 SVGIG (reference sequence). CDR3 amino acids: CAWSGRGASYNEQFF. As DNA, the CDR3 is TGTGCCTGGAGTGGCCGGGGGGCCTCCTACAATGAGCAGTTCTTC.

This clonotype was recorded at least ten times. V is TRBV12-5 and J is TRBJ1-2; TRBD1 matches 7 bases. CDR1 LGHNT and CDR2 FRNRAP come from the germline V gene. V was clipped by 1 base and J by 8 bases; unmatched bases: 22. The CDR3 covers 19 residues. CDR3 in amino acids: CASGLDRQGPTLTIGGYTF. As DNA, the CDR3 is TGTGCTAGTGGTTTGGACCGACAGGGCCCAACCCTAACTATTGGAGGCTACACCTTC.

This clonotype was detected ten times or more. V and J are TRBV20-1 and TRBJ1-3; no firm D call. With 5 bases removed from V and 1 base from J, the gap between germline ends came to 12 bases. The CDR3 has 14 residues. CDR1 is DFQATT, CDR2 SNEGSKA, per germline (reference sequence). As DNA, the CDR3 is TGCAGTGCTCGGATAGGTGGATCTGGAAACACCATATATTTT. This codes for CSARIGGSGNTIYF.

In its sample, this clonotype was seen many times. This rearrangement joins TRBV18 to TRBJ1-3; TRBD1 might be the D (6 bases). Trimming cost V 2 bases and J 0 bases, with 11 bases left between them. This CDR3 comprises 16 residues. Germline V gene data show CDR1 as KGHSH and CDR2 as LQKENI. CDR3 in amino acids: CASSPDRMDSGNTIYF. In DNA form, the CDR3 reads TGTGCCAGCTCACCAGACAGGATGGACTCTGGAAACACCATATATTTT. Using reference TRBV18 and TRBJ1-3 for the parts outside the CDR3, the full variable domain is NAGVMQNPRHLVRRRGQEARLRCSPMKGHSHVYWYRQLPEEGLKFMVYLQKENIIDESGMPKERFSAEFPKEGPSILRIQQVVRGDSAAYFCASSPDRMDSGNTIYFGEGSWLTVV.